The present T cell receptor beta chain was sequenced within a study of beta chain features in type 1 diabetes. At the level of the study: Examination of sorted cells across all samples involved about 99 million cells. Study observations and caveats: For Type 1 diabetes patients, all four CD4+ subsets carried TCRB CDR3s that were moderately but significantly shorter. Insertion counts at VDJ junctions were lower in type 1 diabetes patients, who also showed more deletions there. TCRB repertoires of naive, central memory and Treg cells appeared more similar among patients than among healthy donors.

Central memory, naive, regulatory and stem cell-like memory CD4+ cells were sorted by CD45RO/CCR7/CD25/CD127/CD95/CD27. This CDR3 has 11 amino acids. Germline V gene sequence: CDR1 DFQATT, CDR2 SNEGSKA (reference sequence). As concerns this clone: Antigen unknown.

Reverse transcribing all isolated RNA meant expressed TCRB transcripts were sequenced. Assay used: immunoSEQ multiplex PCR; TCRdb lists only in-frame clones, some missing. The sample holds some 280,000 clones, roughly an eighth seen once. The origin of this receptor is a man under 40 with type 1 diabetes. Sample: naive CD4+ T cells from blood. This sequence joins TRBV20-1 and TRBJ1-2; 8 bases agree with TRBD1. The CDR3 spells CRYRGARDYTF. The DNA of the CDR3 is TGCAGATACAGGGGGGCGCGGGACTACACCTTC.